This passage covers 9 T cell receptor beta chains from one sample sequenced in a study of blood T cell repertoires in COVID-19. Sequenced by immunoSEQ multiplex PCR; TCRdb stores in-frame clones only, minus some. Among about 250,000 clones listed, 87% were seen once. The source material was PBMCs or T cells enriched from blood (not recorded which). These TCRs come from a woman under 40 with acute COVID-19.

The chain recombines TRBV11-2 with TRBJ2-3; D not resolved. Germline assignment: CDR1 SGHAT and CDR2 FQNNGV. V gave up 3 bases and J gave up 2 bases, with 12 bases separating them. The CDR3 runs 15 residues. Written as DNA, the CDR3 is TGTGCCAGCAGCTTCAGTTTCAAAATCACAGATACGCAGTATTTT. Protein product: CASSFSFKITDTQYF. Variable domain in full (rest from reference TRBV11-2 and TRBJ2-3): EAGVAQSPRYKIIEKRQSVAFWCNPISGHATLYWYQQILGQGPKLLIQFQNNGVVDDSQLPKDRFSAERLKGVDSTLKIQPAKLEDSAVYLCASSFSFKITDTQYFGPGTRLTVL.

This chain uses TRBV5-1 with TRBJ1-1, with a weak D call TRBD1 (6 bases). The CDR3 consists of 14 residues. Trimming left V 8 bases short and J 1 base short, with 15 bases between. Germline lookup yields CDR1 SGHRS and CDR2 YFSETQ. CDR3: CASQRGSSNTEAFF. The CDR3 DNA reads as TGCGCCAGTCAAAGGGGGAGTTCGAACACTGAAGCTTTCTTT. Supplemented by reference TRBV5-1 and TRBJ1-1, the full variable domain reads KAGVTQTPRYLIKTRGQQVTLSCSPISGHRSVSWYQQTPGQGLQFLFEYFSETQRNKGNFPGRFSGRQFSNSRSEMNVSTLELGDSALYLCASQRGSSNTEAFFGQGTRLTVV.

The chain combines TRBV5-1 with TRBJ1-2, with TRBD1 as a possible D gene (6 bases). The CDR3 is 14 amino acids. Germline CDR1 reads SGHRS; CDR2 reads YFSETQ. V lost 3 bases and J lost 4, with 13 bases in between. The CDR3 is CASSSGGGPYGYTF. As DNA, the CDR3 is TGCGCCAGCAGCTCTGGGGGGGGCCCCTATGGCTACACCTTC.

V is TRBV5-6 and J is TRBJ2-7; D gene unclear. Germline values: CDR1 SGHDT, CDR2 YYEEEE. V dropped 4 bases and J dropped 0 bases, with 11 bases sitting between them. CDR3 length: 14 residues. The DNA of the CDR3 is TGTGCCAGCAGCCGAACTCCGAGCTCCTACGAGCAGTACTTC. It specifies CASSRTPSSYEQYF.

V and J are TRBV19 and TRBJ2-7, with 9 bases identical to TRBD1. Unmatched junction bases numbered 3, after V lost 5 bases and J lost 1 base. Per germline, CDR1 LNHDA and CDR2 SQIVND (reference sequence). The CDR3 totals 14 residues. CDR3 nucleotides: TGTGCCAGTAGTGCGACAGGGGGGTCCTACGAGCAGTACTTC. Protein product: CASSATGGSYEQYF.

This clone has a single count. V gene TRBV18 combines with J gene TRBJ2-7; D is perhaps TRBD1 (6 bases). The CDR3 loop spans 13 amino acids. Per the germline V gene, CDR1 is KGHSH and CDR2 is LQKENI. V was clipped by 6 bases and J by 3 bases, with 12 bases between them. CDR3 amino acids: CASSAGQYYEQYF. In DNA form, the CDR3 reads TGTGCCAGCTCGGCAGGACAGTACTACGAGCAGTACTTC.

This chain joins TRBV18 and TRBJ1-1; 12 bases line up with TRBD1. CDR3 length equals 17 residues. Trimming removed 3 bases from V and 1 base from J; junction bases left unmatched: 6. CDR1 and CDR2 (germline): KGHSH, LQKENI. Written as DNA, the CDR3 is TGTGCCAGCTCACCCGGGACAGGGGGCGGGAGGAACACTGAAGCTTTCTTT. Amino acids: CASSPGTGGGRNTEAFF.

This chain links TRBV15 with TRBJ1-3; TRBD1 matches at 9 bases. This CDR3 is built from 16 residues. V dropped 4 bases and J dropped 8; count of bases not matched to a gene: 12. Germline V CDR1 and CDR2: LNHNV, YYDKDF (reference sequence). CDR3 sequence: CATSTYLTGGADTIYF. The CDR3, as DNA: TGTGCCACCAGCACCTACCTTACAGGGGGCGCGGACACCATATATTTT.

This clone was recorded a few times. The chain employs TRBV24-1 and TRBJ2-1, with TRBD2 matching over 9 bases. Germline CDR1 KGHDR, CDR2 SFDVKD. The trim removed 3 bases at V and 4 bases at J, leaving 3 bases unmatched. The CDR3 has 15 amino acids. In nucleotides, the CDR3 is TGTGCCACCAGTGATAAGCGGGGGGATTACAATGAGCAGTTCTTC. Translating it yields CATSDKRGDYNEQFF.